This is a list of T cell receptor beta chains from one sample in a study of CD8 T cells in Susac syndrome. TCRdb used MiXCR to reprocess the immunoSEQ multiplex PCR reads, holding one entry per CDR3 protein. The sample has some 110,000 distinct CDR3 sequences, approximately 95% seen once. Material for sequencing was CD8+ T cells from PBMCs. Receptors were obtained from a human donor with Susac syndrome. Both conserved end residues are part of each CDR3. D genes are given only for firm matches.

v_call,j_call,d_call,cdr3_nt,cdr3_aa
TRBV6-5,TRBJ2-4,.,TGTGCCAGCAGTTCGGGACTTGCCGATTTACTAGCCAAAAACATTCAGTACTTC,CASSSGLADLLAKNIQYF
TRBV9,TRBJ2-5,TRBD1,TGTGCCAGCAGCGTCGGACAGGTCCAAAGAGAGACCCAGTACTTC,CASSVGQVQRETQYF
TRBV12-5,TRBJ2-7,.,TGTGCTAGTGGTTGGGACGGGTCCGAGCAGTACTTC,CASGWDGSEQYF
TRBV9,TRBJ1-2,.,TGTGCCAGCAGCGTAGGTAAGGACAGAAACTATGGCTACACCTTC,CASSVGKDRNYGYTF
TRBV9,TRBJ1-6,.,TGTGCCAGCAGCTCCATGGGCAATTCACCCCTCCACTTT,CASSSMGNSPLHF
TRBV5-4,TRBJ2-5,.,TGTGCCAGCAGCGATGTGCAGGAAGAGACCCAGTACTTC,CASSDVQEETQYF
TRBV12-3/TRBV12-4,TRBJ2-5,.,TGTGCCAGCAGTTCAGGGCTCGTAGGGACCCAGTACTTC,CASSSGLVGTQYF
TRBV6-6,TRBJ1-2,.,TGTGCCAGCAGTTACCTCTTGACAGGTAACTATGGCTACACCTTC,CASSYLLTGNYGYTF
TRBV13,TRBJ2-7,.,TGTGCCAGCAGCTTTGGGGGCGAACTCTACGAGCAGTACTTC,CASSFGGELYEQYF
TRBV7-7,TRBJ2-7,TRBD1,TGTGCCAGCAGCCAGAGTCGGGGACAGGAGCAGTACTTC,CASSQSRGQEQYF
TRBV20-1,TRBJ2-5,TRBD2,TGCAGTGCTAGAGACTTGGGACTATCCCAAGAGACCCAGTACTTC,CSARDLGLSQETQYF
TRBV20-1,TRBJ1-1,.,TGCAGTGGCGGAGGGACTCCGATGAACACTGAAGCTTTCTTT,CSGGGTPMNTEAFF
TRBV12-3/TRBV12-4,TRBJ2-1,.,TGTGCCAGCAGTCTCCCCCCCACTATTGAGCAGTTCTTC,CASSLPPTIEQFF
TRBV27,TRBJ2-7,.,TGTGCCAGCGCACCTTCTTTTGGGACGCGCTCCTACGAGCAGTACTTC,CASAPSFGTRSYEQYF